This T cell receptor (beta chain) stems from a study of OX40 agonist ivuxolimab in advanced cancers. Some clones are missing from TCRdb's copy, which holds only in-frame ones; the method was immunoSEQ multiplex PCR. The data contain over 30,000 clones, approximately 78% of them singletons. The CDR3 contains 14 residues. The V and J ends lost 3 bases and 6 bases respectively, with 16 bases between them. CDR1 is SGHNT, CDR2 YYREEE, per germline (reference sequence). The receptor was isolated from an adult with an advanced solid tumor such as melanoma, head and neck, liver or kidney cancer. The rearrangement links TRBV5-4 to TRBJ2-7, with no clear D. This material consisted of CD4+ or CD8+ T cells sorted from blood, taken in a trial of the OX40 agonist ivuxolimab. The DNA for the CDR3 is TGTGCCAGCAGCTCCCAAGGGTATGTCGGCGAGCAGTACTTC. This sequence encodes CASSSQGYVGEQYF.